Detailed here is one TCR beta chain. Its antigen is undetermined. The data were obtained in a study of T-cell reconstitution after alpha-beta-depleted transplantation in children. Whole-study results and caveats: At the one-year point after transplant, T-cell counts and TCRbeta diversity were found to come mostly from T cells that had been newly produced.

Preparation of the TCRbeta library was carried out with unique molecular identifiers. TCRdb reprocessed the PCR reads via MiXCR and lists one record per CDR3 protein. The table lists around 490,000 distinct CDR3 sequences, roughly an eighth of them singletons. Per the germline V gene, CDR1 is MNHEY and CDR2 is SMNVEV (reference sequence). Trimming pared 5 bases from V and 2 bases from J, leaving 13 bases between. The CDR3 covers 16 residues. This TCR derives from a female patient aged 2-15 years who had a stem cell transplant for aplastic anemia, so the T cells may come from the graft donor. The sample in question was PBMCs, mostly from graft donor cells, obtained 180 days after TCRalphabeta/CD19-depleted stem cell transplant. V usage is TRBV27 and J usage is TRBJ1-6, with unresolved D. The CDR3 region has the DNA TGTGCCAGCAGTGCCCCCTTGGCGGCCTATAATTCACCCCTCCACTTT. Amino acids: CASSAPLAAYNSPLHF.